This T cell receptor (beta chain) originates from a study of identical twins. Overall study findings and caveats: The models systematically underestimated how much out-of-frame TCR alpha was shared in monozygotic twins.

The CDR3 totals 19 residues. Trimming shortened V by 4 bases and J by 0 bases, and 19 bases separated the two germline ends. The germline V gene has CDR1 MNHEY and CDR2 SMNVEV (reference sequence). TCRdb reanalysed the 5' RACE reads using MiXCR and keeps one entry per CDR3 protein. This table holds about 100,000 distinct CDR3 sequences, just under 6% found once. This clonotype has ten or more counts. Its matching antigen is unknown. The source of this sequence is a woman in her forties or fifties in good health. Material: memory T cells sorted from blood. The chain combines TRBV27 with TRBJ2-6, with a tentative D call TRBD1 (6 bases). CDR3 protein: CASSSFRDISPSGANVLTF. CDR3 nucleotide sequence: TGTGCCAGCAGTTCATTCCGGGACATCTCTCCCTCTGGGGCCAACGTCCTGACTTTC.